A selection of T cell receptor beta chains follows, all from one sample in a study of blood T cell repertoires in COVID-19. TCRdb's copy holds only in-frame clones and misses some; the assay was immunoSEQ multiplex PCR. The sample contains roughly 340,000 clones, around 87% of which appear only once. Sequenced material: PBMCs or T cells enriched from blood (not recorded which). These receptor sequences come from a man younger than 35 who had recovered from COVID-19. Both conserved end residues are part of each CDR3. A D gene is named only where the DNA matches it firmly. For some rows the clone size is stated as once, few or many, or as a class when expanded; others skip it.

>NA|NA|TRBV15|TRBJ2-5
TGTGCCACCAGCAGAGACGCCCCTACGGGAGTAGAGACCCAGTACTTC
CATSRDAPTGVETQYF
>NA|NA|TRBV11-2|TRBJ2-2
TGTGCCAGCAGCCCGGGACTCCCAATCAGGGAGCTGTTTTTT
CASSPGLPIRELFF
>NA|NA|TRBV30|TRBJ1-6
TGTGCCTGGATGGCAAATTCACCCCTCCACTTT
CAWMANSPLHF
>NA|NA|TRBV5-5|TRBJ2-7
TGTGCCAGCAGCTTGCGTGCAGTCTCCTACGAGCAGTACTTC
CASSLRAVSYEQYF
>NA|TRBD1|TRBV13|TRBJ1-2
TGTGCCAGCAGCTTAGTTGGGACAGAGGGATATGGCTACACCTTC
CASSLVGTEGYGYTF
>NA|TRBD2|TRBV5-1|TRBJ2-1
TGCGCCAGCAGCTTGGGGGGGACTAGCGGCGACAATGAGCAGTTCTTC
CASSLGGTSGDNEQFF
>NA|TRBD1|TRBV6-5|TRBJ1-2
TGTGCCAGCATTCCCAAACAGGGGGCTGGGTATGGCTACACCTTC
CASIPKQGAGYGYTF
>NA|NA|TRBV29-1|TRBJ1-2
TGCAGCGTTGACAGTGCAACCTATGGCTACACCTTC
CSVDSATYGYTF
>NA|NA|TRBV19|TRBJ1-2
TGTGCCAGTATCCCCGGGGGATGGAAAGTCGGCTACACCTTC
CASIPGGWKVGYTF
>NA|NA|TRBV5-4|TRBJ1-2
TGTGCCAGCAGCTTGGTTGGGGCTGGAGGCTACACCTTC
CASSLVGAGGYTF
>once|NA|TRBV29-1|TRBJ2-7
TGCAGCGCCCGACGGGGGTCGTACTCCTACGAGCAGTACTTC
CSARRGSYSYEQYF
>NA|TRBD1|TRBV2|TRBJ1-2
TGTGCCAGCAGGGGGACAGGGGGCTATGGCTACACCTTC
CASRGTGGYGYTF
>NA|NA|TRBV19|TRBJ1-4
TGTGCCAGTACCGGGACTGCAACTAATGAAAAACTGTTTTTT
CASTGTATNEKLFF
>once|NA|TRBV7-2|TRBJ2-4
TGTGCCAGCAGCTTAACCTCGAGGGGGAACATTCAGTACTTC
CASSLTSRGNIQYF
>NA|TRBD2|TRBV5-4|TRBJ2-5
TGTGCCAGCAGCTTGGCAGGACTAGCGAAAGAGACCCAGTACTTC
CASSLAGLAKETQYF
>NA|TRBD2|TRBV11-3|TRBJ2-7
TGTGCCAGCAGCTTAGTTGTTGTACGGGAGGGCCCGGGGAACGAGCAGTACTTC
CASSLVVVREGPGNEQYF
>NA|NA|TRBV7-9|TRBJ2-7
TGTGCCAGCAGCCTAGATCTCGCGACCTACGAGCAGTACTTC
CASSLDLATYEQYF
>once|TRBD1|TRBV18|TRBJ1-2
TGTGCCAGCTCACCACGACAGGGTGGGCCTGACTATGGCTACACCTTC
CASSPRQGGPDYGYTF
>NA|NA|TRBV11-1|TRBJ2-7
TGTGCCAGCAGCCCCCCCGCACGCAGGGCCAGCGAGCAGTACTTC
CASSPPARRASEQYF
>once|NA|TRBV28|TRBJ1-6
TGTGCCAGCCAAGAAACAGGGACATATAATTCACCCCTCCACTTT
CASQETGTYNSPLHF
>once|NA|TRBV18|TRBJ2-7
TGTGCCAGCTCACCCGCGGCCTCCTACGAGCAGTACTTC
CASSPAASYEQYF
>NA|TRBD1|TRBV5-1|TRBJ2-7
TGCGCCAGCAGCCGGGTGGACAGGAGCTCCTACGAGCAGTACTTC
CASSRVDRSSYEQYF
>NA|NA|TRBV30|TRBJ2-5
TGTGCCTGGAGTGTATGGTCCCCGGACTCCCCTTCGGAGACCCAGTACTTC
CAWSVWSPDSPSETQYF
>NA|TRBD1|TRBV27|TRBJ2-1
TGTGCCAGCAGGCCCGGTGGGACAGGGCCCATTCCAAACAATGAGCAGTTCTTC
CASRPGGTGPIPNNEQFF
>NA|TRBD1|TRBV7-3|TRBJ2-1
TGTGCCAGCAGCTCCCTTCCTGGGACAGGGGGTTCGAATGAGCAGTTCTTC
CASSSLPGTGGSNEQFF
>NA|NA|TRBV11-2|TRBJ2-2
TGTGCCAGCAGCGACAGCAACACCGGGGAGCTGTTTTTT
CASSDSNTGELFF
>once|NA|TRBV6-5|TRBJ1-4
TGTGCCAGCAGGGCAGGCGATGAAAAACTGTTTTTT
CASRAGDEKLFF
>NA|TRBD1|TRBV5-1|TRBJ2-1
TGCGCCAGCAGCTTGGAAACAGGGGGGTACAATGAGCAGTTCTTC
CASSLETGGYNEQFF
>NA|TRBD1|TRBV6-1|TRBJ2-7
TGTGCCAGCAGTGAAAGGGCAGGGGGCGACCACGAGCAGTACTTC
CASSERAGGDHEQYF
>NA|NA|TRBV29-1|TRBJ1-4
TGCAGCGCTGTGGCACCTAATGAAAAACTGTTTTTT
CSAVAPNEKLFF
>NA|TRBD2|TRBV9|TRBJ2-3
TGTGCCAGCAGCGCGGGAGCGGGGAGCGTCGCGCAGTATTTT
CASSAGAGSVAQYF
>NA|NA|TRBV6-5|TRBJ1-2
TGTGCCAGCAGGAAGGGGGATTATGGCTACACCTTC
CASRKGDYGYTF
>NA|NA|TRBV28|TRBJ1-1
TGTGCCAGCAGTTTTCGCACCCCGAGTCGTAATGAAGCTTTCTTT
CASSFRTPSRNEAFF
>NA|NA|TRBV5-8|TRBJ2-7
TGTGCCAGCAGCTTGGCTTGGGGGCGAGAGCAGTACTTC
CASSLAWGREQYF
>NA|NA|TRBV2|TRBJ1-5
TGTGCCAGCAGGGAAGGTCGGTATCAGCCCCAGCATTTT
CASREGRYQPQHF
>NA|TRBD1|TRBV4-1|TRBJ1-1
TGCGCCAGCAGCCAAGGTGAGAACAGGGGATCCACTGAAGCTTTCTTT
CASSQGENRGSTEAFF
>NA|NA|TRBV30|TRBJ1-1
TGTGCCTGGAGTGGGGGGGAATTGGGGCGCCGGAACACTGAAGCTTTCTTT
CAWSGGELGRRNTEAFF
>few|TRBD2|TRBV11-3|TRBJ2-1
TGTGCCAGCAGCTTGGGTAGCGGGTACTCCTACAATGAGCAGTTCTTC
CASSLGSGYSYNEQFF
>NA|TRBD2|TRBV7-2|TRBJ2-3
TGTGCCAGCCTTCCTGGGCTAGCGGGAGATACGCAGTATTTT
CASLPGLAGDTQYF
>NA|NA|TRBV9|TRBJ1-2
TGTGCCAGCAGCCCCTTGAGCTATGGCTACACCTTC
CASSPLSYGYTF